Listed below are T cell receptor beta chains from one sample, sequenced in a study of blood T cells in healthy people across ages. MiXCR, applied by TCRdb to the 5' RACE reads, yields one record per CDR3 protein. Of under 800,000 distinct CDR3 sequences in the sample, roughly 41% were seen once. The sequencing input was blood. The receptors originated from an older woman in good health. Both conserved end residues are part of each CDR3. A D gene is named only where the DNA matches it firmly. Only part of the rows carry a size: once, few, many, or a class if the clone is expanded.

TRBJ2-3,TRBV5-6,many,-,TGTGCCAGCGTTGACGGGCGGACAGATACGCAGTATTTT,CASVDGRTDTQYF
TRBJ2-3,TRBV11-2,many,-,TGTGCCAGCAGCCTCGCGGCCCCGCGCATAACAGATACGCAGTATTTT,CASSLAAPRITDTQYF
TRBJ2-1,TRBV20-1,few,TRBD2,TGCAGTGCCAGACATCCCACTAGCGGGGGGGCAGATGAGCAGTTCTTC,CSARHPTSGGADEQFF
TRBJ1-2,TRBV6-1,once,-,TGTGCCAGCAGTGAACTGGCTAACTATGGCTACACCTTC,CASSELANYGYTF
TRBJ1-4,TRBV12-3/TRBV12-4,-,-,TGTGCCAGCAGCCTCAGGGGAGAGGGGGAAAAACTGTTTTTT,CASSLRGEGEKLFF
TRBJ2-7,TRBV20-1,-,TRBD2,TGCAGTGCTAGGCCCTCTGTTATCCTAGCGGGGGGCCCCGAGCAGTACTTC,CSARPSVILAGGPEQYF
TRBJ2-4,TRBV5-6,-,TRBD1,TGTGCCAGCAGCCCCCCGGAGGACAGGGTCCAAAACATTCAGTACTTC,CASSPPEDRVQNIQYF
TRBJ1-2,TRBV28,-,TRBD1,TGTGCCAGCAGTTTGGCTCTCGGGACAGGGACCAATGGCTACACCTTC,CASSLALGTGTNGYTF
TRBJ2-7,TRBV20-1,few,TRBD1,TGCAGTGCCTCAGTCCCGGGACAGGGGGTCGAGCAGTACTTC,CSASVPGQGVEQYF
TRBJ2-5,TRBV14,many,-,TGTGCCAGCAGCCAAGACCTAGCACGGCAGACCCAGTACTTC,CASSQDLARQTQYF
TRBJ1-2,TRBV7-8,few,-,TGTGCCAGCAGCTTAGAGAGGGGCCCTAACTATGGCTACACCTTC,CASSLERGPNYGYTF
TRBJ1-1,TRBV20-1,once,-,TGCAGTGCTAGCTCAGGCAGCACGAACACTGAAGCTTTCTTT,CSASSGSTNTEAFF
TRBJ2-3,TRBV27,-,TRBD2,TGTGCCAGCAGCTTAAATAGCGGGATTCACACAGATACGCAGTATTTT,CASSLNSGIHTDTQYF
TRBJ1-1,TRBV29-1,few,-,TGCAGCGTTGAGGGGGTGGGCACTGAAGCTTTCTTT,CSVEGVGTEAFF
TRBJ2-3,TRBV19,-,TRBD2,TGTGCCAGTAGTGGACTAGCGGGAGTAGATACGCAGTATTTT,CASSGLAGVDTQYF
TRBJ2-1,TRBV29-1,-,-,TGCAGCGCGGCTGGCGGCAGTGAGCAGTTCTTC,CSAAGGSEQFF
TRBJ2-1,TRBV5-1,-,-,TGCGCCAGCAGCTTGAAAGGACTACCACCGCTTAGGGGCGGTGAGCAGTTCTTC,CASSLKGLPPLRGGEQFF
TRBJ2-2,TRBV27,few,TRBD2,TGTGCCAGCAGTCAAGGGACTAGCTGGAGCACCGGGGAGCTGTTTTTT,CASSQGTSWSTGELFF
TRBJ1-1,TRBV12-3/TRBV12-4,-,TRBD1,TGTGCCAGCAACTTGAGGGACAGCATGAACACTGAAGCTTTCTTT,CASNLRDSMNTEAFF
TRBJ1-4,TRBV6-2/TRBV6-3,-,TRBD1,TGTGCCAGCAGTAGGACAGGAAGAACAACTAATGAAAAACTGTTTTTT,CASSRTGRTTNEKLFF
TRBJ2-5,TRBV7-2,few,TRBD2,TGTGCCAGCAGCTTAGGCCCAGCGGGATCCCAAGAGACCCAGTACTTC,CASSLGPAGSQETQYF
TRBJ1-1,TRBV7-9,few,-,TGTGCCAGCAGCCTGACGGACAGTGATGCTTTCTTT,CASSLTDSDAFF
TRBJ1-1,TRBV6-2/TRBV6-3,-,-,TGTGCCAGCAGTTACTTCTCTACAGGCTGGAACACTGAAGCTTTCTTT,CASSYFSTGWNTEAFF
TRBJ2-1,TRBV20-1,-,TRBD2,TGCAGTGCCCAAAGCGGGAGCGGAGATGGCAATGAGCAGTTCTTC,CSAQSGSGDGNEQFF
TRBJ2-3,TRBV7-9,-,-,TGTACCAGCAGCTTATTCTCTAGGATGGGCCGGGACACAGATACGCAGTATTTT,CTSSLFSRMGRDTDTQYF
TRBJ2-5,TRBV20-1,few,TRBD1,TGCAGTGCTAAGGGGGGACAGGGTCTACAAGAGACCCAGTACTTC,CSAKGGQGLQETQYF
TRBJ2-7,TRBV29-1,-,TRBD1,TGCAGCCCCAAGGACAGGTCTCCCTACGAGCAGTACTTC,CSPKDRSPYEQYF
TRBJ1-2,TRBV5-5,-,-,TGTGCCAGCAGCTTGGGTTCAGACTACACCTATGGCTACACCTTC,CASSLGSDYTYGYTF
TRBJ1-1,TRBV5-6,few,TRBD1,TGTGCCAGCAGCATGAGACAGGGGCGGACTGAAGCTTTCTTT,CASSMRQGRTEAFF
TRBJ2-2,TRBV29-1,-,-,TGCAGCGTTGAAGACGACCGGTACCCTGGGGAGCTGTTTTTT,CSVEDDRYPGELFF
TRBJ1-1,TRBV2,-,-,TGTGCCAGCCCACCCGCGGGAGGAAGGCCTGTAGCTTTCTTT,CASPPAGGRPVAFF
TRBJ2-7,TRBV11-2,many,-,TGTGCCAGCAGCTATCACTACGAGCAGTACTTC,CASSYHYEQYF
TRBJ2-7,TRBV7-9,-,TRBD1,TGTGCCAGCAGCCCAGCCGGGACAGGGGGCTACGAGCAGTACTTC,CASSPAGTGGYEQYF
TRBJ2-7,TRBV20-1,-,-,TGCAGTGCTAGAGATGGCAGGGACCACGAGCAGTACTTC,CSARDGRDHEQYF
TRBJ1-1,TRBV11-2,many,TRBD1,TGTGCCAGCACCCGGACAGGGGTATTTTCTGAAGCTTTCTTT,CASTRTGVFSEAFF
TRBJ2-3,TRBV3-1,-,TRBD2,TGTGCCAGCAGCCAGGCCCCCGGGACTAGCGGCACAGATACGCAGTATTTT,CASSQAPGTSGTDTQYF
TRBJ2-1,TRBV7-6,few,TRBD2,TGTGCCAGCAGGGGACTAGCGGGAGCCTCCTACAATGAGCAGTTCTTC,CASRGLAGASYNEQFF
TRBJ2-1,TRBV13,-,TRBD1,TGTGCCAGCAGCTTAGCAAGGACAGGGGAAGAAGAGTCGATTCGTGAGCAGTTCTTC,CASSLARTGEEESIREQFF
TRBJ2-5,TRBV5-1,-,TRBD2,TGCGCCAGCAGCTTGGATGGGACTAGCGGGGATGAGCAGTACTTC,CASSLDGTSGDEQYF
TRBJ2-5,TRBV4-3,few,TRBD2,TGCGCCAGCAGCCAAGATCTGGGGCTAGCGGGAGGAGGGGAGACCCAGTACTTC,CASSQDLGLAGGGETQYF
TRBJ2-3,TRBV4-2,few,TRBD2,TGTGCCAGCAGCCCCTCCGGGGGGGGGCTCACAGATACGCAGTATTTT,CASSPSGGGLTDTQYF
TRBJ2-5,TRBV12-3/TRBV12-4,many,TRBD2,TGTGCCAGCACCATAAACCCTGGACTAGCGGTGGGTGAGACCCAGTACTTC,CASTINPGLAVGETQYF
TRBJ2-3,TRBV5-1,-,-,TGCGCCTGCAGCTTGTTCAGGACAGACACAGATACGCAGTATTTT,CACSLFRTDTDTQYF
TRBJ1-5,TRBV7-2,once,-,TGTGCCAGCAGCCCCTTCGGGACGGTCTTTAATAGCAATCAGCCCCAGCATTTT,CASSPFGTVFNSNQPQHF
TRBJ2-7,TRBV20-1,few,TRBD2,TGCAGTGCTAGAGATTCTAGCGGATACAATGAGCAGTACTTC,CSARDSSGYNEQYF
TRBJ2-1,TRBV7-7,many,TRBD2,TGTGCTAGCAGCCTACGACTAGCGGGCCACAATGAGCAGTTCTTC,CASSLRLAGHNEQFF
TRBJ2-7,TRBV3-1,few,-,TGTGCCAGCAGCCAAAGTCTGGGAGAGTACGAGCAGTACTTC,CASSQSLGEYEQYF
TRBJ2-7,TRBV6-1,few,TRBD1,TGTGCCAGCATCTTCGGACAGGGGATCTACGAGCAGTACTTC,CASIFGQGIYEQYF
TRBJ1-2,TRBV6-5,many,-,TGTGCCAGCAGTTCAGCGGCGGTCTCCTATGGCTACACCTTC,CASSSAAVSYGYTF
TRBJ1-5,TRBV20-1,-,-,TGCAGTGCTCCTGGGCGAGGCAATCAGCCCCAGCATTTT,CSAPGRGNQPQHF
TRBJ2-7,TRBV7-2,many,TRBD2,TGTGCCAGCGGGTCTAGCGGGAGCGACGAGCAGTACTTC,CASGSSGSDEQYF
TRBJ1-6,TRBV9,-,-,TGTGCCAGCAGCGCTGGGACCCCTAGGGATTCACCCCTCCACTTT,CASSAGTPRDSPLHF
TRBJ2-1,TRBV9,-,-,TGTGCCAGCAGCGTAGTGGCACTAGTTGTTGTGGAGCAGTTCTTC,CASSVVALVVVEQFF
TRBJ2-6,TRBV20-1,-,-,TGCAGTGCTAGTGCGGCCTCTGGGGCCAACGTCCTGACTTTC,CSASAASGANVLTF
TRBJ2-7,TRBV7-9,-,TRBD1,TGTGCCAGCACCAGGACAGGGACCTACGAGCAGTACTTC,CASTRTGTYEQYF
TRBJ2-4,TRBV4-3,once,TRBD1,TGCGCCAGCAGCCAAGACACAAGGGGGCAGGAGCAGTACTTC,CASSQDTRGQEQYF
TRBJ1-2,TRBV6-5,-,-,TGTGCCAGCAGTTACGCAGAGAACTATGGCTACACCTTC,CASSYAENYGYTF
TRBJ1-1,TRBV4-2,-,TRBD1,TGTGCCAGCAGCGGGACAGGTTACACTGAAGCTTTCTTT,CASSGTGYTEAFF
TRBJ2-1,TRBV13,many,TRBD2,TGTGCCAGCAGCGTGACTAGCGGGAGGGGGTATGAGCAGTTCTTC,CASSVTSGRGYEQFF
TRBJ2-4,TRBV7-2,once,TRBD2,TGTGCCAGCAGCGACCTAGGGGGTAGGCTAGCGGGAGCGTTTGGGCAGTACTTC,CASSDLGGRLAGAFGQYF